A single sample is the source of the 29 T cell receptor beta chains below, sequenced in a study of T cell repertoires in cytomegalovirus infection. One entry per CDR3 protein, called by TCRdb with MiXCR from the reads. The sample contains about 190,000 distinct CDR3 sequences, approximately 30% of which appear only once. The sequencing input was PBMCs. The receptors were sampled from a human donor in good health (CMV status not recorded). Some clones in this sample may be carry-over from other donors' samples.

V gene TRBV7-4 combines with J gene TRBJ2-3; 13 nucleotides align to TRBD2. Trimming at V came to 5 bases and at J to 9 bases, leaving 11 bases not matched to a gene. This CDR3 is 16 amino acids long. Germline V gene data show CDR1 as SGHVT and CDR2 as SQSDAQ. The CDR3 spells CASSPAGTSGDLTQYF. The CDR3 nucleotides are TGTGCCAGCAGCCCCGCCGGGACTAGCGGGGACTTGACGCAGTATTTT.

V is TRBV5-1 and J is TRBJ2-5; 7 bases map to TRBD1. The V gene end was trimmed by 4 bases and the J gene end by 0 bases; junction bases not matched to a gene: 6. The CDR3 contains 15 residues. CDR1 SGHRS and CDR2 YFSETQ come from the germline V gene. CDR3 in DNA: TGCGCCAGCAGCCCCCAACAGGGGTACCAAGAGACCCAGTACTTC. This sequence encodes CASSPQQGYQETQYF.

The CDR3 sequence: CASSEGETVWYGYTF. The DNA of the CDR3 is TGTGCCAGCAGTGAGGGAGAGACCGTTTGGTATGGCTACACCTTC. This rearrangement joins TRBV25-1 to TRBJ1-2; D unclear. The germline V gene has CDR1 MGHDK and CDR2 SYGVNS. The CDR3 totals 15 residues. Between the trimmed V and J ends, which lost 3 bases and 5 bases, there was a span of 16 bases.

This clonotype was counted a few times. This chain connects TRBV11-2 to TRBJ1-5; weak D call: TRBD1 (6 bases). Germline loops: CDR1 SGHAT, CDR2 FQNNGV. V lost 4 bases, J lost 5 bases, and 18 bases lay in between. The CDR3 sequence is 16 residues long. CDR3 sequence (DNA): TGTGCCAGCAGCTCCAAGGGGGAAGGGAGTCATCAGCCCCAGCATTTT. It encodes CASSSKGEGSHQPQHF.

This clonotype appeared a few times. The CDR3 DNA is TGCAGCCCTTCCGGGACAGGGGCCACCGGGGAGCTGTTTTTT. This sequence encodes CSPSGTGATGELFF. V usage is TRBV29-1 and J usage is TRBJ2-2; TRBD1 matches 10 bases. This CDR3 has 14 residues. The germline V gene has CDR1 SQVTM and CDR2 ANQGSEA. V lost 8 bases, J lost 4 bases, and 7 bases stayed unmatched.

This rearrangement joins TRBV2 to TRBJ2-5; D may match TRBD1 or TRBD2 (5 bases each). This CDR3 comprises 11 residues. CDR1 SNHLY and CDR2 FYNNEI come from the germline V gene. Trimming stripped 3 bases from V and 7 bases from J, with 6 bases between. The CDR3 bases are TGTGCCAGCAGTGAGGGGGTGACCCAGTACTTC. It specifies CASSEGVTQYF.

The CDR3 DNA is TGCAGTGCTTTCCCGCAGACAGATACGCAGTATTTT. Translation gives CSAFPQTDTQYF. The rearrangement joins TRBV20-1 to TRBJ2-3; D call uncertain. Germline V gene data show CDR1 as DFQATT and CDR2 as SNEGSKA (reference sequence). Trimming shortened V by 5 bases and J by 3 bases, and 9 bases separated the two germline ends. This CDR3 region has 12 residues.

This clonotype occurred a few times. This sequence joins TRBV28 and TRBJ2-2; 8 bases are a match to TRBD2. V dropped 7 bases and J dropped 7; count of bases not matched to a gene: 8. Per the germline V gene, CDR1 is MDHEN and CDR2 is SYDVKM. This CDR3 is built from 14 residues. CDR3 protein: CASKLLAVGGELFF. CDR3 coding DNA: TGTGCCAGCAAATTACTAGCGGTGGGCGGGGAGCTGTTTTTT. Variable domain in full (rest from reference TRBV28 and TRBJ2-2): DVKVTQSSRYLVKRTGEKVFLECVQDMDHENMFWYRQDPGLGLRLIYFSYDVKMKEKGDIPEGYSVSREKKERFSLILESASTNQTSMYLCASKLLAVGGELFFGEGSRLTVL.

The genes are TRBV29-1 and TRBJ2-2; no firm D call. V lost 7 bases and J lost 1, with 13 bases in between. The CDR3 has 14 residues. CDR1 and CDR2 from the germline V gene are SQVTM and ANQGSEA. The CDR3 here is CSAQTLQNTGELFF. The CDR3 bases are TGCAGCGCCCAGACACTCCAGAACACCGGGGAGCTGTTTTTT.

This clonotype was seen ten or more times. The chain is built from TRBV7-3 and TRBJ1-2; D possibly corresponds to TRBD1 (6 bases). Trimming cost V 1 base and J 6 bases, with 15 bases left between them. CDR1 is SGHTA, CDR2 FQGTGA, per germline. The CDR3 covers 15 residues. CDR3 bases: TGTGCCAGCAGCTTAAACCAGGGGCGGAGGGATGGCTACACCTTC. Protein sequence: CASSLNQGRRDGYTF.

The table lists this clonotype with a few counts. The rearrangement uses TRBV25-1 and TRBJ1-2; D might be TRBD1 (5 bases). Germline V gene lookup returns CDR1 MGHDK and CDR2 SYGVNS. This CDR3 comprises 13 residues. Deletions cut 4 bases from V and 4 bases from J, with 10 bases between. This CDR3 reads CASSGGSGYGYTF. The CDR3 nucleotides read TGTGCCAGCAGTGGGGGGTCAGGCTATGGCTACACCTTC.

The chain is built from TRBV4-2 and TRBJ2-5, with a tentative D call TRBD2 (6 bases). Trimming shortened V by 2 bases and J by 1 base, and 8 bases separated the two germline ends. CDR1 and CDR2 (germline): LGHNA, YNFKEQ. The CDR3 is 14 amino acids. The CDR3 coding sequence is TGTGCCAGCAGCCAACAGCGGGCCCAAGAGACCCAGTACTTC. It translates to CASSQQRAQETQYF.

This clonotype has ten or more counts. The chain couples TRBV7-2 to TRBJ2-1; D is uncertain. Per the germline V gene, CDR1 is SGHTA and CDR2 is FQGNSA. The CDR3 has 13 amino acids. V was trimmed by 1 base and J by 6 bases, leaving 7 bases between them. The CDR3 sequence is CASSLGVSNEQFF. CDR3 in DNA: TGTGCCAGCAGCTTAGGAGTAAGCAATGAGCAGTTCTTC.

This clonotype has only a few counts. V usage is TRBV7-9 and J usage is TRBJ2-7, with D tentatively TRBD1 (6 bases). CDR3 length: 13 residues. Trimming removed 3 bases from V and 2 bases from J, with 8 bases in between. The germline V gene encodes CDR1 SEHNR and CDR2 FQNEAQ (reference sequence). CDR3 loop: CASSFGTTYEQYF. CDR3 bases: TGTGCCAGCAGCTTTGGGACAACCTACGAGCAGTACTTC.

This clonotype was detected only a few times. V and J are TRBV7-2 and TRBJ1-1, with D possibly TRBD1 on 6 matching bases. The CDR3 loop spans 14 amino acids. V dropped 4 bases and J dropped 4 bases, with 13 bases sitting between them. The V gene's germline CDR1 is SGHTA and CDR2 FQGNSA. CDR3 loop: CASSYGGPGTEAFF. CDR3 in DNA: TGTGCCAGCAGCTACGGGGGGCCAGGCACTGAAGCTTTCTTT. The full variable domain, in which reference TRBV7-2 and TRBJ1-1 provide the parts outside the CDR3, is GAGVSQSPSNKVTEKGKDVELRCDPISGHTALYWYRQSLGQGLEFLIYFQGNSAPDKSGLPSDRFSAERTGGSVSTLTIQRTQQEDSAVYLCASSYGGPGTEAFFGQGTRLTVV.

This clonotype was observed a handful of times. The genes are TRBV12-3 or TRBV12-4 and TRBJ2-5; no reliable D call. The CDR3 is 13 residues long. Trimming shortened V by 7 bases and J by 5 bases, and 14 bases separated the two germline ends. CDR3 residues: CASKIRQSETQYF. CDR3 bases: TGTGCCAGCAAAATTCGACAATCCGAGACCCAGTACTTC.

The gene calls are TRBV9 and TRBJ1-1; 9 nucleotides match TRBD1. The ends lost 6 bases at V and 7 bases at J; junction bases unmatched: 16. This CDR3 spans 16 amino acids. The germline gives CDR1 SGDLS, CDR2 YYNGEE. CDR3: CASNAITGGKEGEAFF. The CDR3 coding sequence is TGTGCCAGCAACGCTATAACAGGGGGCAAGGAGGGTGAAGCTTTCTTT.

The chain carries TRBV18 and TRBJ1-1; D is possibly TRBD1 (6 bases). Germline V gives CDR1 KGHSH, CDR2 LQKENI. Trimming took off 2 bases at V and 5 bases at J, with 15 bases between the two ends. This CDR3 has 15 amino acids. The CDR3 loop is CASSPSAQGETEAFF. CDR3 DNA sequence: TGTGCCAGCTCACCAAGTGCACAGGGTGAGACTGAAGCTTTCTTT.

A few counts support this clonotype. The J gene is TRBJ2-7, the V gene TRBV20-1; 10 bases align to TRBD2. Per the germline V gene, CDR1 is DFQATT and CDR2 is SNEGSKA (reference sequence). The CDR3 extends over 13 amino acids. V shed 6 bases, J shed 7 bases, and the junction held 9 bases outside the gene matches. The DNA for the CDR3 is TGCAGTGCAAGGAGCGGGGGGGCGGGTGAGCAGTACTTC. Encoded protein: CSARSGGAGEQYF.

This clonotype has more than one count but fewer than ten. V is TRBV7-9 and J is TRBJ1-3, with TRBD1 as a possible D gene (6 bases). The CDR3 totals 13 residues. Per germline, CDR1 SEHNR and CDR2 FQNEAQ (reference sequence). V was shortened by 4 bases and J by 8 bases, with 12 bases between the two germline ends. CDR3 protein: CASSSTGSDTIYF. The CDR3 nucleotides read TGTGCCAGCAGCTCTACAGGGTCAGACACCATATATTTT.

CDR3: CASSESGDQPQHF. As DNA, the CDR3 is TGTGCCAGCAGTGAATCGGGAGATCAGCCCCAGCATTTT. The chain uses TRBV25-1 and TRBJ1-5, with no clear D. The CDR3 has 13 residues. The V gene lost 1 base and the J gene lost 5 bases, with 6 bases spanning the gap. The germline V gene encodes CDR1 MGHDK and CDR2 SYGVNS.

The CDR3 region is CASSPLDRANTGELFF. The CDR3 DNA reads as TGTGCCAGCAGCCCGTTGGACAGGGCGAACACCGGGGAGCTGTTTTTT. The rearrangement links TRBV5-6 to TRBJ2-2, with TRBD1 identical over 8 bases. The germline V gene encodes CDR1 SGHDT and CDR2 YYEEEE. After removal of 4 bases from V and 0 bases from J, the junction contained 5 bases not matched to a gene. The CDR3 is 16 residues long.

Worth noting for this clonotype: An end of the junction differs from the germline gene, which may be a read error. This chain uses TRBV7-7 with TRBJ1-6; a possible D gene is TRBD1 (5 bases). Per germline, CDR1 SSHAT and CDR2 FNYEAQ (reference sequence). There are 13 residues in the CDR3. The CDR3 protein is CASSWGKDSPLHF. The CDR3, as DNA: TGTGCTAGCAGCTGGGGGAAGGATTCACCCCTCCACTTT.

This clonotype was counted at least ten times. The chain joins TRBV7-6 to TRBJ2-5; TRBD1 agrees at 9 bases. CDR3 length: 16 residues. V trimming: 3 bases; J trimming: 2 bases; junction bases outside the gene matches: 7. The germline V gene encodes CDR1 SGHVS and CDR2 FNYEAQ. The CDR3 coding sequence is TGTGCCAGCAGCTTCGGACAGGGGTTCCCTCAAGAGACCCAGTACTTC. Protein sequence: CASSFGQGFPQETQYF.

This chain connects TRBV4-3 to TRBJ2-7; D is unresolved. Germline CDR1 is LGHNA and CDR2 is YSLEER. Between the trimmed V and J ends, which lost 0 bases and 0 bases, there was a span of 12 bases. The CDR3 sequence is 16 residues long. CDR3 in DNA: TGCGCCAGCAGCCAAGATGGTTTGTCAAGCTCCTACGAGCAGTACTTC. Translated: CASSQDGLSSSYEQYF.

The gene calls are TRBV20-1 and TRBJ1-5; no reliable D call. This CDR3 contains 12 residues. Germline-derived CDR1 and CDR2 are DFQATT and SNEGSKA (reference sequence). V lost 4 bases and J 5 bases, leaving 9 bases between the germline ends. The CDR3 spells CSAKSGDQPQHF. CDR3 bases: TGCAGTGCTAAGAGCGGGGATCAGCCCCAGCATTTT.

This sequence joins TRBV2 and TRBJ2-1; D is perhaps TRBD1 or TRBD2 (6 bases each). CDR1 and CDR2 (germline): SNHLY, FYNNEI. CDR3 length equals 12 residues. V was shortened by 10 bases and J by 9 bases, with 16 bases between the two germline ends. The CDR3 nucleotides are TGTGCCACCAAAACGGGGGCTGTTGAGCAGTTCTTC. It is translated as CATKTGAVEQFF. The full variable domain, rest sourced from reference TRBV2 and TRBJ2-1, is EPEVTQTPSHQVTQMGQEVILRCVPISNHLYFYWYRQILGQKVEFLVSFYNNEISEKSEIFDDQFSVERPDGSNFTLKIRSTKLEDSAMYFCATKTGAVEQFFGPGTRLTVL.

Notes on this clonotype: This clone may be a read error of a much larger clone one base away. V usage is TRBV7-2 and J usage is TRBJ2-7; no reliable D call. The CDR3 has 12 amino acids. Germline V gene sequence: CDR1 SGHTA, CDR2 FQGNSA. V shed 10 bases and J shed 7 bases, with 17 bases lying between them. This CDR3 reads CAKRVLFGEQYF. The CDR3 nucleotides are TGTGCCAAAAGGGTCCTCTTCGGAGAGCAGTACTTC.

This clonotype was observed a handful of times. The V call is TRBV20-1, the J call TRBJ1-4; D ambiguous. There are 10 residues in the CDR3. Per the germline V gene, CDR1 is DFQATT and CDR2 is SNEGSKA (reference sequence). Trimming stripped 6 bases from V and 6 bases from J, with 5 bases between. The CDR3 loop is CSALDEKLFF. CDR3 coding DNA: TGCAGTGCCCTGGATGAAAAACTGTTTTTT.